This TCR beta chain was observed in a study of shared clonotypes between healthy human individuals. In the case of this clone: Its antigen remains unidentified.

The study drew all its donors from Caucasian adults living in Nashville, Tennessee. The ends were cut back, 4 bases at V and 4 bases at J, with 20 bases in the middle. Germline CDR1 and CDR2: SGHNT and YYREEE (reference sequence). This CDR3 is built from 16 residues. Sorted-subset replicate PCR reactions contained 200 to 250 ng DNA, corresponding to about 30,000 T cell genomes. Method: immunoSEQ multiplex PCR; TCRdb's copy keeps in-frame clones and lacks some. The sample lists over 1.4 million clones; roughly 96% were seen once. General study results and limits: Rarefaction exposed incomplete sorted-subset sequencing despite large depth.

The chain is built from TRBV5-4 and TRBJ1-2; TRBD1 is a possible D gene (5 bases). Material: naive CD4+ T cells sorted from blood. As to subset: CD45RA+ positively selected. This receptor was taken from a man aged 30 to 39 in good health. DNA for the CDR3: TGTGCCAGCAGCCGATCGGCAGGGCAGGGTGGCTATGGCTACACCTTC. Amino acid sequence: CASSRSAGQGGYGYTF.